The 30 T cell receptor beta chains below come from one sample, sequenced in a study of blood T cell repertoires in COVID-19. Clones were sequenced by immunoSEQ multiplex PCR, and TCRdb holds only the in-frame ones, with some missing. Of 130,000 to 150,000 clones listed, 88% are singletons. The sample consisted of peripheral blood. The receptors stem from a human donor in a cohort sampled during active COVID-19.

The chain links TRBV7-3 to TRBJ2-2; D gene ambiguous. This CDR3 comprises 14 residues. V lost 1 base and J lost 7, with 10 bases in between. Germline-derived CDR1 and CDR2 are SGHTA and FQGTGA. CDR3 residues: CASSLNGPGGELFF. The CDR3 DNA reads as TGTGCCAGCAGCTTAAATGGGCCCGGCGGGGAGCTGTTTTTT.

In its sample, this clone was seen many times. The chain uses TRBV12-3 or TRBV12-4 and TRBJ2-7, with D possibly being TRBD1 (5 bases). V was shortened by 2 bases and J by 5 bases, with 10 bases between the two germline ends. The CDR3 contains 13 residues. DNA of the CDR3: TGTGCCAGCAGTTTAAACAGGTGGAACGAGCAGTACTTC. Its protein is CASSLNRWNEQYF.

The chain uses TRBV6-5 and TRBJ2-1, with 7 nucleotides matching TRBD2. Germline lookup yields CDR1 MNHEY and CDR2 SVGAGI. This CDR3 is 13 amino acids long. V gave up 0 bases and J gave up 7 bases; unmatched junction bases: 0. The CDR3 loop is CASSYSRGNEQFF. DNA for the CDR3: TGTGCCAGCAGTTACTCGCGGGGGAATGAGCAGTTCTTC.

The CDR3 protein is CASSVGQGRDTQYF. CDR3 sequence (DNA): TGTGCCAGCAGCGTAGGACAAGGGAGAGATACGCAGTATTTT. The chain recombines TRBV9 with TRBJ2-3; D may be TRBD2 (5 bases). The CDR3 sequence is 14 residues long. The germline CDR1 and CDR2 sequences are SGDLS and YYNGEE. Trimming took 0 bases from V and 5 from J, leaving 10 bases between them.

The chain uses TRBV4-3 and TRBJ2-5, with D possibly being TRBD1 (6 bases). Trimming took off 2 bases at V and 5 bases at J, with 15 bases between the two ends. CDR1 is LGHNA and CDR2 is YSLEER in the germline V gene. The CDR3 extends over 15 amino acids. This CDR3 is CASSQTGFMGETQYF. As DNA, the CDR3 is TGCGCCAGCAGCCAAACAGGGTTCATGGGGGAGACCCAGTACTTC.

This chain joins TRBV5-4 and TRBJ2-5, with a possible D match to TRBD2 (6 bases). The CDR3 spans 16 residues. Germline-derived CDR1 and CDR2 are SGHNT and YYREEE (reference sequence). V was trimmed by 0 bases and J by 1 base, leaving 13 bases between them. This CDR3 reads CASSLGGRGSQETQYF. DNA of the CDR3: TGTGCCAGCAGCTTGGGAGGTCGGGGGAGCCAAGAGACCCAGTACTTC.

The chain couples TRBV10-2 to TRBJ2-1, with 7 bases fitting TRBD1. CDR1 is WSHSY, CDR2 SAAADI, per germline. The V and J ends lost 8 bases and 10 bases, in that order; junction bases with no gene match: 11. CDR3 size: 13 residues. The CDR3 sequence is CASRPGTVREQFF. In DNA, the CDR3 is TGCGCCAGCCGTCCCGGGACAGTACGCGAGCAGTTCTTC.

The chain recombines TRBV7-2 with TRBJ2-1; a possible D gene is TRBD1 (7 bases). The germline CDR1 and CDR2 sequences are SGHTA and FQGNSA. This CDR3 has 12 residues. Trimming shortened V by 2 bases and J by 14 bases, and 13 bases separated the two germline ends. The chain's CDR3 is CASSLSGGREFF. DNA for the CDR3: TGTGCCAGCAGCTTATCAGGGGGGCGGGAGTTCTTC.

In this sample, this clone turned up once. The chain is built from TRBV15 and TRBJ1-2; possibly TRBD1 for D (5 bases). The CDR3 length is 15 residues. V was shortened by 5 bases and J by 0 bases, with 13 bases between the two germline ends. Germline V gives CDR1 LNHNV, CDR2 YYDKDF (reference sequence). For the CDR3, the DNA is TGTGCCACCAGCGCCCCCGGGGGGACTAACTATGGCTACACCTTC. It codes for CATSAPGGTNYGYTF. Full variable domain (remainder filled in from reference TRBV15 and TRBJ1-2): DAMVIQNPRYQVTQFGKPVTLSCSQTLNHNVMYWYQQKSSQAPKLLFHYYDKDFNNEADTPDNFQSRRPNTSFCFLDIRSPGLGDTAMYLCATSAPGGTNYGYTFGSGTRLTVV.

The V gene is TRBV28, the J gene TRBJ2-3, with a tentative D call TRBD1 (5 bases). Per the germline V gene, CDR1 is MDHEN and CDR2 is SYDVKM. The CDR3 extends over 14 amino acids. Trimming stripped 1 base from V and 5 bases from J, with 10 bases between. For the CDR3, the DNA is TGTGCCAGCAGTTTATCAGCAAGGGGAGATACGCAGTATTTT. It codes for CASSLSARGDTQYF. Full variable domain (remainder filled in from reference TRBV28 and TRBJ2-3): DVKVTQSSRYLVKRTGEKVFLECVQDMDHENMFWYRQDPGLGLRLIYFSYDVKMKEKGDIPEGYSVSREKKERFSLILESASTNQTSMYLCASSLSARGDTQYFGPGTRLTVL.

The CDR3 sequence is CASSYPQTSIDNEQFF. CDR3 bases: TGTGCCAGCAGTTACCCCCAGACTAGCATCGACAATGAGCAGTTCTTC. The chain recombines TRBV6-6 with TRBJ2-1; 7 positions match TRBD2. This CDR3 is built from 16 residues. Germline V gene sequence: CDR1 MNHNY, CDR2 SVGAGI (reference sequence). V trimming: 2 bases; J trimming: 5 bases; junction bases outside the gene matches: 9.

The chain employs TRBV6-2 or TRBV6-3 and TRBJ2-7, with TRBD2 as a possible D gene (6 bases). Trimming cost V 5 bases and J 0 bases, with 14 bases left between them. The CDR3 contains 15 residues. Per germline, CDR1 MNHEY and CDR2 SVGEGT. CDR3 sequence (DNA): TGTGCCAGCAGTGGGATGGGGCGGGGCTCCTACGAGCAGTACTTC. Amino acid sequence: CASSGMGRGSYEQYF.

This rearrangement joins TRBV23-1 to TRBJ1-5, with a possible D match to TRBD1 (6 bases). TRBV23-1 carries the ORF label, with uncertain function. Trimming removed 2 bases at V and 7 bases at J, with 18 bases between. The CDR3 runs to 16 residues. CDR3 residues: CASSQPNRDLLQPQHF. The CDR3 DNA is TGCGCCAGCAGTCAACCGAACAGGGATTTACTGCAGCCCCAGCATTTT.

The V and J genes are TRBV5-4 and TRBJ2-1, with 8 nucleotides matching TRBD1. Germline trimming cut 4 bases from V and 6 bases from J; bases unmatched to any gene: 15. CDR3 length: 17 residues. CDR1 SGHNT and CDR2 YYREEE come from the germline V gene (reference sequence). CDR3 bases: TGTGCCAGCAGCAGGACCTTTAGGACAGGGTCGGGCAATGAGCAGTTCTTC. Its protein is CASSRTFRTGSGNEQFF.

V gene TRBV11-2 combines with J gene TRBJ2-3; 8 bases fit TRBD2. Germline assignment: CDR1 SGHAT and CDR2 FQNNGV. The junction had 16 bases not matched to a gene; V was cut back by 1 base and J by 4 bases. This CDR3 comprises 19 residues. The CDR3 loop is CASSLVGGPRAGAADTQYF. CDR3 nucleotide sequence: TGTGCCAGCAGCTTAGTAGGGGGTCCGAGAGCGGGAGCGGCAGATACGCAGTATTTT.

The V call is TRBV6-4, the J call TRBJ2-1, with 9 positions matching TRBD2. Germline CDR1 MRHNA, CDR2 SNTAGT. V lost 3 bases to trimming and J lost 9 bases; unmatched junction nucleotides: 6. This CDR3 has 14 amino acids. As DNA, the CDR3 is TGTGCCAGCAGTGAAGGGACTAGCTCGGCTGAGCAGTTCTTC. This gives the protein CASSEGTSSAEQFF.

The chain recombines TRBV29-1 with TRBJ1-2, with 8 positions matching TRBD1. Germline loops: CDR1 SQVTM, CDR2 ANQGSEA. V lost 7 bases, J lost 7 bases, and 11 bases stayed unmatched. The CDR3 contains 13 residues. CDR3 loop: CSADRGVYGGYTF. As DNA, the CDR3 is TGCAGCGCTGACAGGGGCGTATACGGTGGCTACACCTTC.

This sequence joins TRBV18 and TRBJ2-7; TRBD2 might be the D (6 bases). The CDR3 totals 15 residues. V was cut by 0 bases and J by 4 bases, with 13 bases left in between. Germline V gene sequence: CDR1 KGHSH, CDR2 LQKENI. This chain's CDR3 is CASSPPLGGTYEQYF. CDR3 in DNA: TGTGCCAGCTCACCACCTCTGGGGGGAACGTACGAGCAGTACTTC.

This chain connects TRBV12-2 to TRBJ2-7; the table's D call of TRBD2 was not tested on the DNA. TRBV12-2 constitutes a pseudogene. CDR3 length: 15 residues. CDR3 nucleotide sequence: TGTGCAAGTCGCTTAACCCCGGGGTCGCGGTACGAGCAGTACTTC. Its protein product is CASRLTPGSRYEQYF.

V and J are TRBV19 and TRBJ1-1; tentative D call: TRBD1 (6 bases). The CDR3 is made up of 15 amino acids. The V gene lost 4 bases and the J gene lost 6 bases, with 18 bases spanning the gap. Germline CDR1 LNHDA, CDR2 SQIVND (reference sequence). The CDR3 is CASSTTDSGSAEAFF. The CDR3 DNA reads TGTGCCAGTAGTACCACGGACAGTGGGAGCGCTGAAGCTTTCTTT.

The chain joins TRBV5-6 to TRBJ2-5, with 7 nucleotides matching TRBD2. Germline CDR1 SGHDT, CDR2 YYEEEE. Germline trimming cut 1 base from V and 5 bases from J; bases unmatched to any gene: 5. The CDR3 runs to 14 residues. CDR3 sequence: CASSLLVGGETQYF. CDR3 DNA sequence: TGTGCCAGCAGCTTGCTCGTGGGGGGGGAGACCCAGTACTTC.

The chain is built from TRBV19 and TRBJ2-5, with D unresolved. This CDR3 region has 14 residues. Trimming took off 4 bases at V and 5 bases at J, with 14 bases between the two ends. The germline V gene has CDR1 LNHDA and CDR2 SQIVND (reference sequence). In nucleotides, the CDR3 is TGTGCCAGTAGTACCCTTGGTGAAGCCGAGACCCAGTACTTC. Its translation: CASSTLGEAETQYF.

This clone appeared once. The rearrangement uses TRBV21-1 and TRBJ2-1; whether TRBD2, the table's D call, matches the DNA was not checked. TRBV21-1 is labeled a pseudogene. The CDR3 extends over 14 amino acids. The CDR3 sequence: CASSPQRDFNEQFF. The CDR3 coding sequence is TGTGCCAGCAGCCCCCAACGGGACTTCAATGAGCAGTTCTTC.

The rearrangement uses TRBV18 and TRBJ1-5; D is uncertain. The CDR3 is made up of 14 amino acids. V dropped 3 bases and J dropped 0 bases, with 6 bases sitting between them. Germline lookup yields CDR1 KGHSH and CDR2 LQKENI. The CDR3 is CASSPADSNQPQHF. The CDR3 DNA is TGTGCCAGCTCACCGGCAGATAGCAATCAGCCCCAGCATTTT. The full variable domain, completed using reference TRBV18 and TRBJ1-5, is NAGVMQNPRHLVRRRGQEARLRCSPMKGHSHVYWYRQLPEEGLKFMVYLQKENIIDESGMPKERFSAEFPKEGPSILRIQQVVRGDSAAYFCASSPADSNQPQHFGDGTRLSIL.

The chain recombines TRBV5-1 with TRBJ2-7, with TRBD2 as a possible D gene (6 bases). This CDR3 region has 16 residues. Per the germline V gene, CDR1 is SGHRS and CDR2 is YFSETQ. V lost 0 bases and J lost 6, with 19 bases in between. CDR3 sequence: CASSLAPEEGGVEQYF. In nucleotides, the CDR3 is TGCGCCAGCAGCTTGGCCCCGGAGGAGGGCGGGGTCGAGCAGTACTTC.

This chain connects TRBV29-1 to TRBJ2-7; 9 bases match TRBD1. This CDR3 spans 13 amino acids. V lost 5 bases, J lost 5 bases, and 7 bases stayed unmatched. In germline, CDR1 is SQVTM, CDR2 ANQGSEA. The CDR3 DNA follows: TGCAGCGTTACGCACGACAGGGGGAACGAGCAGTACTTC. Its translation: CSVTHDRGNEQYF.

The chain combines TRBV6-2 or TRBV6-3 with TRBJ1-5, with 10 bases matching TRBD1. This CDR3 spans 18 amino acids. CDR1 and CDR2 (germline): MNHEY, SVGEGT. The J segment lost 0 bases and the V segment lost 6 bases, leaving 11 bases of the junction unmatched. The CDR3 DNA reads as TGTGCCAGCAGCCACCAGGGACAGGGGTCGTATAGCAATCAGCCCCAGCATTTT. Translated, it gives CASSHQGQGSYSNQPQHF.

The chain joins TRBV29-1 to TRBJ2-7; TRBD2 matches 7 bases. The CDR3 sequence is 13 residues long. V lost 5 bases and J lost 4; bases outside the gene matches: 8. Germline assignment: CDR1 SQVTM and CDR2 ANQGSEA. In DNA, the CDR3 is TGCAGCGTTTTAATTGGGGGGGAATACGAGCAGTACTTC. Translated, it gives CSVLIGGEYEQYF.

This clone was seen once. CDR3 DNA: TGTGCCACGAAAGGGGGGGCCTCTAGCACTGAAGCTTTCTTT. The encoded protein is CATKGGASSTEAFF. The chain has TRBV24-1 and TRBJ1-1; D may be TRBD1 (6 bases). The CDR3 loop spans 14 amino acids. Germline CDR1 KGHDR, CDR2 SFDVKD. V lost 10 bases and J lost 4, with 18 bases in between.

This sequence joins TRBV9 and TRBJ2-7, with TRBD1 as a possible D gene (6 bases). Germline loops: CDR1 SGDLS, CDR2 YYNGEE. The V gene lost 0 bases and the J gene lost 5 bases, with 18 bases spanning the gap. This CDR3 is built from 16 residues. CDR3 coding DNA: TGTGCCAGCAGCGTAGCCCCTTTAGGGGGTAGGGACGAGCAGTACTTC. This encodes CASSVAPLGGRDEQYF.